The subject of this entry is one T cell receptor beta chain. What it binds is unknown. The CDR3 consists of 15 residues. The trim removed 4 bases at V and 7 bases at J, leaving 9 bases unmatched. Germline CDR1 is LNHDA and CDR2 is SQIVND (reference sequence). These data belong to a study of T cell responses to AZD1222 COVID-19 vaccine. Sequenced by immunoSEQ multiplex PCR; TCRdb stores in-frame clones only, minus some. The sample lists over 130,000 clones; approximately 94% were seen once. Overall study results and limits: Recipients of AZD1222 seropositive at baseline numbered only five or six. CD4 TCRs associated with vaccination spanned spike, dominating at 160-218 and 743-854.

The source material was peripheral blood, sampled on day 0 of AZD1222 vaccination. The chain joins TRBV19 to TRBJ2-1; TRBD2 aligns across 8 bases. The TCR was taken from an adult in good health. CDR3 nucleotide sequence: TGTGCCAGTAGTACGAAGCGGGAGTATACAAATGAGCAGTTCTTC. This encodes CASSTKREYTNEQFF.